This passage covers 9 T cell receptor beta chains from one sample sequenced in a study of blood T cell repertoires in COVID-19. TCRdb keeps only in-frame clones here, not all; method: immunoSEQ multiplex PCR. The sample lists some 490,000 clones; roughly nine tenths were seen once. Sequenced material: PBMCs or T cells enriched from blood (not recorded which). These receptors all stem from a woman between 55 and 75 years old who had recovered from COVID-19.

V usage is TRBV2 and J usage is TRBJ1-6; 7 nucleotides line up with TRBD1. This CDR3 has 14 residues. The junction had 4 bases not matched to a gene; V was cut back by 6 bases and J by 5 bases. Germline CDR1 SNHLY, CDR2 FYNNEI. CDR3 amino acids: CASRPGTDNSPLHF. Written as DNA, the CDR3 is TGTGCCAGCAGGCCCGGGACAGATAATTCACCCCTCCACTTT.

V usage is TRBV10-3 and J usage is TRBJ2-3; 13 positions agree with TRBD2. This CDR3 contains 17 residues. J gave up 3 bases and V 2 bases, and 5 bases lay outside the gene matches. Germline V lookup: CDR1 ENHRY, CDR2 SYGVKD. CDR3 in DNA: TGTGCCATCAGTGAGGGGGGACTAGCGGGGAGTACAGATACGCAGTATTTT. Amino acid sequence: CAISEGGLAGSTDTQYF.

The chain's CDR3 is CASSLGHSIDFTEAFF. The CDR3 DNA reads TGCGCCAGCAGCTTGGGACATTCGATTGATTTCACTGAAGCTTTCTTT. The chain employs TRBV5-1 and TRBJ1-1, with D unclear. The CDR3 sequence is 16 residues long. Trimming took off 0 bases at V and 4 bases at J, with 16 bases between the two ends. Germline V gene data show CDR1 as SGHRS and CDR2 as YFSETQ.

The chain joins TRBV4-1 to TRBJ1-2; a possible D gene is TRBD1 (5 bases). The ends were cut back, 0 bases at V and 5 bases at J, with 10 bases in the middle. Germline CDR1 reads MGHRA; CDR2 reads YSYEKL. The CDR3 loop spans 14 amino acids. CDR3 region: CASSQEQGSYGYTF. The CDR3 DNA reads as TGCGCCAGCAGCCAAGAGCAGGGTAGTTATGGCTACACCTTC.

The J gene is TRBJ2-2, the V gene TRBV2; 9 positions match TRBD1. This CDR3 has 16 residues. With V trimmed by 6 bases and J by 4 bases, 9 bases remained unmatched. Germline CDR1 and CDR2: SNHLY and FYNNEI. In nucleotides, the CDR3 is TGTGCCAGCAGAAAGGGACAGGGAGGGAGCACCGGGGAGCTGTTTTTT. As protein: CASRKGQGGSTGELFF. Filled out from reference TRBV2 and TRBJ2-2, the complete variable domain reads EPEVTQTPSHQVTQMGQEVILRCVPISNHLYFYWYRQILGQKVEFLVSFYNNEISEKSEIFDDQFSVERPDGSNFTLKIRSTKLEDSAMYFCASRKGQGGSTGELFFGEGSRLTVL.

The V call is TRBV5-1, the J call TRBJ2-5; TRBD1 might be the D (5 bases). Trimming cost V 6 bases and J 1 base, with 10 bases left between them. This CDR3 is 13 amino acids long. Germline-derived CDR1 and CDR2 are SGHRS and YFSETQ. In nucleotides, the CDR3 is TGCGCCAGCAATCAGGGATCCCAAGAGACCCAGTACTTC. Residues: CASNQGSQETQYF.

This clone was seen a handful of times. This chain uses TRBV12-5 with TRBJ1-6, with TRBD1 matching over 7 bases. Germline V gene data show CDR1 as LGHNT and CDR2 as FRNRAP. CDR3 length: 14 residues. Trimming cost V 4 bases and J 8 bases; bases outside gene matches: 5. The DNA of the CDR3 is TGTGCTAGTGGTTCTAGGGGGCTAGATTCACCCCTCCACTTT. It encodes CASGSRGLDSPLHF. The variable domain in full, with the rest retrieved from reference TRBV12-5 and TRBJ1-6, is DARVTQTPRHKVTEMGQEVTMRCQPILGHNTVFWYRQTMMQGLELLAYFRNRAPLDDSGMPKDRFSAEMPDATLATLKIQPSEPRDSAVYFCASGSRGLDSPLHFGNGTRLTVT.

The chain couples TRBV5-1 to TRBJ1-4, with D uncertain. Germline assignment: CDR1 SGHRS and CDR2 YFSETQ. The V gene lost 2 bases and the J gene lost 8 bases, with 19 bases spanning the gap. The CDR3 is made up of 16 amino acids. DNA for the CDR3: TGCGCCAGCAGCTTCGACCCCAACAGCCGCACGGAAAAACTGTTTTTT. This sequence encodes CASSFDPNSRTEKLFF.

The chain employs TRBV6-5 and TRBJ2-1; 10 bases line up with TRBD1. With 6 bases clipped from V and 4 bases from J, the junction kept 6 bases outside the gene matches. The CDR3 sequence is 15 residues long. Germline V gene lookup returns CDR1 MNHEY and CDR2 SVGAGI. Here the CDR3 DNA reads TGTGCCAGCAGGGGGGACAGGGGATATTACAATGAGCAGTTCTTC. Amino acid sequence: CASRGDRGYYNEQFF.